Below, 26 T cell receptor beta chains from the same sample are listed, as sequenced in a study of T cells in Graves' hyperthyroidism and ophthalmopathy. Amplification of TCR beta CDR3 regions was performed using RNA transcripts as template. HTBI primers were the set used in a first-round RT-PCR of the TCR CDR3. TCRdb used MiXCR to reprocess the multiplex PCR reads, holding one entry per CDR3 protein. Counted here are about 560,000 distinct CDR3 sequences, roughly 14% occurring once; the ten biggest clones make up 6.5% to 8%. The sequenced sample consisted of blood. These receptor sequences come from a woman aged 25 to 39 with Graves' hyperthyroidism.

The chain employs TRBV6-1 and TRBJ1-1, with D perhaps matching TRBD1 (6 bases). Germline CDR1 reads MNHNS; CDR2 reads SASEGT. The CDR3 is 14 amino acids. V lost 6 bases, J lost 4 bases, and 15 bases lay in between. The DNA of the CDR3 is TGTGCCAGCAGCGCAGTGACAGGATCCACTGAAGCTTTCTTT. Its protein is CASSAVTGSTEAFF.

V and J are TRBV19 and TRBJ1-4; D not certain. CDR3 length: 14 residues. CDR1 is LNHDA and CDR2 is SQIVND in the germline V gene (reference sequence). Between the trimmed V and J ends, which lost 1 base and 5 bases, there was a span of 8 bases. The CDR3 bases are TGTGCCAGTAGTATAGGTGTTTCCAATGAAAAACTGTTTTTT. It yields the protein CASSIGVSNEKLFF.

The chain is built from TRBV7-8 and TRBJ1-1; maybe TRBD1 (5 bases). Germline V gene lookup returns CDR1 SGHVS and CDR2 FQNEAQ. The length of the CDR3 is 12 residues. V lost 3 bases and J lost 8, with 10 bases in between. The CDR3 region is CASSFLDREAFF. CDR3 DNA: TGTGCCAGCAGCTTTCTTGACAGAGAAGCTTTCTTT.

As concerns this clonotype: A junction boundary mismatches the germline segment, possibly from a read error. CDR3 in DNA: TGTGCCAGCAATGAAGCGGGCTGGGACAATGAGCAGTTCTTC. Protein sequence: CASNEAGWDNEQFF. The chain recombines TRBV6-1 with TRBJ2-1, with TRBD2 as a possible D gene (6 bases). CDR1 is MNHNS, CDR2 SASEGT, per germline. CDR3 size: 14 residues.

This clonotype was observed at least ten times. The V and J genes are TRBV20-1 and TRBJ1-1, with 9 bases matching TRBD1. The CDR3 spans 15 residues. Germline CDR1 DFQATT, CDR2 SNEGSKA (reference sequence). V lost 4 bases and J lost 0; bases outside the gene matches: 6. CDR3 sequence reads: CSANGDRVMNTEAFF. CDR3 nucleotides: TGCAGTGCTAATGGGGACAGGGTAATGAACACTGAAGCTTTCTTT.

The CDR3 DNA reads as TGTGCCAGCAGTAGGACTAGCGCCCGTAGCTCCTACAATGAGCAGTTCTTC. Translating gives CASSRTSARSSYNEQFF. The chain employs TRBV6-2 or TRBV6-3 and TRBJ2-1, with 9 nucleotides matching TRBD2. The germline CDR1 and CDR2 sequences are MNHEY and SVGEGT. V lost 5 bases and J lost 0; bases outside the gene matches: 8. CDR3 length: 17 residues.

For this clonotype: This clone may be a read error of a much larger clone one base away. V gene TRBV20-1 combines with J gene TRBJ2-1, with TRBD1 matching over 8 bases. This CDR3 is 14 amino acids long. Germline assignment: CDR1 DFQATT and CDR2 SNEGSKA (reference sequence). CDR3 protein: CNANGQGVYNEQFF. The CDR3 bases are TGCAATGCGAATGGACAGGGCGTTTACAATGAGCAGTTCTTC.

The sample holds many counts of this clonotype. This rearrangement joins TRBV6-1 to TRBJ2-7; possible D gene TRBD1, 6 bases. Trimming stripped 6 bases from V and 2 bases from J, with 11 bases between. Looked up from germline, CDR1 is MNHNS and CDR2 is SASEGT. CDR3 length equals 13 residues. Here the CDR3 reads CASRTRTAYEQYF. DNA of the CDR3: TGTGCCAGCAGAACGAGGACAGCCTACGAGCAGTACTTC.

This clonotype is medium-sized in the sample. This chain links TRBV20-1 with TRBJ2-7, with 10 positions matching TRBD2. The length of the CDR3 is 19 residues. Germline CDR1 reads DFQATT; CDR2 reads SNEGSKA (reference sequence). The V segment lost 0 bases and the J segment 0 bases; nucleotides outside the gene matches: 14. CDR3 in DNA: TGCAGTGCTAGAGATCTCGGAGGAGCGGGAGGGCTCAGCTCCTACGAGCAGTACTTC. Protein: CSARDLGGAGGLSSYEQYF.

There are many counts of this clonotype. The genes are TRBV28 and TRBJ2-1; no reliable D call. V lost 4 bases and J lost 5, with 6 bases in between. Germline lookup yields CDR1 MDHEN and CDR2 SYDVKM. CDR3 size: 12 residues. CDR3 sequence: CASSSLDNEQFF. The CDR3 DNA reads as TGTGCCAGCAGTTCCCTCGACAATGAGCAGTTCTTC.

This clonotype was picked up a small number of times. V usage is TRBV29-1 and J usage is TRBJ2-1, with unresolved D. The germline V gene has CDR1 SQVTM and CDR2 ANQGSEA. V was shortened by 3 bases and J by 5 bases, with 5 bases between the two germline ends. This CDR3 comprises 11 residues. The CDR3 nucleotides read TGCAGCGTTGACCAGCACAATGAGCAGTTCTTC. Its translation is CSVDQHNEQFF.

This clonotype was seen more than once but under ten times. The gene calls are TRBV30 and TRBJ1-5; D is possibly TRBD1 (6 bases). Germline V gene data show CDR1 as GTSNPN and CDR2 as SVGIG (reference sequence). The CDR3 runs to 15 residues. Trimming shortened V by 3 bases and J by 0 bases, and 12 bases separated the two germline ends. Here the CDR3 reads CAWSKDRDSNQPQHF. The CDR3 region has the DNA TGTGCCTGGAGCAAGGACAGAGATAGCAATCAGCCCCAGCATTTT.

Ten or more counts support this clonotype. V gene TRBV7-2 combines with J gene TRBJ2-2, with 10 bases identical to TRBD2. The V gene's germline CDR1 is SGHTA and CDR2 FQGNSA. This CDR3 comprises 16 residues. The J segment lost 5 bases and the V segment lost 6 bases, leaving 9 bases of the junction unmatched. CDR3 nucleotide sequence: TGTGCCAGCAGAAAAGGGGGGACTAGCGTTACCGGGGAGCTGTTTTTT. Its translation is CASRKGGTSVTGELFF.

This chain connects TRBV10-3 to TRBJ2-7; possibly TRBD2 for D (5 bases). The CDR3 is 14 residues long. Trimming pared 3 bases from V and 6 bases from J, leaving 15 bases between. CDR1 and CDR2 from the germline V gene are ENHRY and SYGVKD. CDR3 region: CAISDVHSRGEQYF. The CDR3 nucleotides are TGTGCCATCAGTGATGTCCACAGCCGGGGCGAGCAGTACTTC.

This clonotype was detected many times. The rearrangement joins TRBV6-1 to TRBJ1-1; D is uncertain. The CDR3 is 12 residues long. The germline V gene has CDR1 MNHNS and CDR2 SASEGT. V lost 4 bases and J lost 11, with 14 bases in between. The CDR3 DNA follows: TGTGCCAGCAGTGCGGACCTAACCCCGGCTTTCTTT. Encoded protein: CASSADLTPAFF.

The chain joins TRBV16 to TRBJ1-3; D unclear. V shed 2 bases and J shed 4 bases, with 9 bases lying between them. CDR3 size: 14 residues. From germline, CDR1 is KGHSY and CDR2 FQNENV. The CDR3 DNA sequence: TGTGCCAGCAGCCAAACTAGTGCCGGAAACACCATATATTTT. Translated: CASSQTSAGNTIYF.

This clonotype has just a few counts. The rearrangement joins TRBV11-3 to TRBJ2-2; the D is unclear. The CDR3 is 13 amino acids. V shed 3 bases and J shed 5 bases, with 7 bases lying between them. The germline V gene has CDR1 SGHNT and CDR2 YENEEA. In nucleotides, the CDR3 is TGTGCCAGCAGCTTCAGACCTACCGGGGAGCTGTTTTTT. Residues: CASSFRPTGELFF.

The chain employs TRBV11-2 and TRBJ2-7, with D tentatively TRBD2 (5 bases). The V end lost 5 bases, the J end lost 0 bases, and 11 bases lay between the germline ends. Looked up from germline, CDR1 is SGHAT and CDR2 is FQNNGV. The length of the CDR3 is 14 residues. The CDR3 region is CASSPGLSSYEQYF. Here the CDR3 DNA reads TGTGCCAGCAGCCCCGGACTTTCCTCCTACGAGCAGTACTTC.

A single count supports this clonotype. A read error may account for a junction end that differs from germline. V is TRBV6-1 and J is TRBJ2-1; D is uncertain. Germline values: CDR1 MNHNS, CDR2 SASEGT. CDR3 size: 16 residues. CDR3 DNA: TGTGCCAGCAGTGAATGGTTAGGCAGCTCCTACGATGAGCAGTTCTTC. It is translated as CASSEWLGSSYDEQFF.

Turning to this clonotype: Since a much larger clone is just one base distant, this may be a read error. V is TRBV30 and J is TRBJ2-2; a weak D match, TRBD2 (6 bases). V gave up 2 bases and J gave up 9 bases, with 19 bases separating them. The germline gives CDR1 GTSNPN, CDR2 SVGIG (reference sequence). The CDR3 runs to 15 residues. CDR3: CAWSTGTPGARELFF. CDR3 coding DNA: TGTGCCTGGAGTACGGGAACCCCGGGAGCTCGGGAGCTGTTTTTT.

This clonotype was detected ten times or more. The chain uses TRBV12-3 or TRBV12-4 and TRBJ1-1; 7 bases match TRBD1. The CDR3 runs to 14 residues. J was trimmed by 4 bases and V by 5 bases; bases with no gene match: 7. The chain's CDR3 is CASSLQGGRTEAFF. The CDR3 DNA follows: TGTGCCAGCAGTCTCCAGGGGGGCCGCACTGAAGCTTTCTTT.

The J gene is TRBJ2-1, the V gene TRBV6-1, with TRBD1 matching 11 bases. CDR1 is MNHNS, CDR2 SASEGT, per germline. CDR3 length: 15 amino acids. Trimming took 6 bases from V and 8 from J; bases not matched to a gene: 9. The CDR3 region has the DNA TGTGCCAGCAGAGCACCGGGACAGGGGGTCGATGAGCAGTTCTTC. It codes for CASRAPGQGVDEQFF.

This clonotype has at least ten counts. The chain has TRBV5-1 and TRBJ2-1; 13 positions match TRBD2. After removal of 0 bases from V and 5 bases from J, the junction contained 5 bases not matched to a gene. The germline gives CDR1 SGHRS, CDR2 YFSETQ. There are 17 residues in the CDR3. CDR3 protein: CASSLEGLAGLNNEQFF. The CDR3 nucleotides read TGCGCCAGCAGCTTGGAGGGACTAGCGGGGCTGAACAATGAGCAGTTCTTC.

The CDR3 DNA follows: TGCGCCAGCAGCGAAAGGGTTTCCGGGGAGCTGTTTTTT. It encodes CASSERVSGELFF. V is TRBV5-1 and J is TRBJ2-2; D gene ambiguous. The CDR3 contains 13 residues. Germline V gene data show CDR1 as SGHRS and CDR2 as YFSETQ. V was clipped by 4 bases and J by 6 bases, with 10 bases between them.

This clonotype was seen many times. V usage is TRBV7-2 and J usage is TRBJ2-6; 8 nucleotides line up with TRBD1. CDR3 length equals 17 residues. V dropped 5 bases and J dropped 4; count of bases not matched to a gene: 10. Germline values: CDR1 SGHTA, CDR2 FQGNSA. As DNA, the CDR3 is TGTGCCAGCAGCCGAAGGACAGGGCGGGGAGGGGCCAACGTCCTGACTTTC. Its translation: CASSRRTGRGGANVLTF. Drawing the rest from reference TRBV7-2 and TRBJ2-6, the complete variable domain is GAGVSQSPSNKVTEKGKDVELRCDPISGHTALYWYRQSLGQGLEFLIYFQGNSAPDKSGLPSDRFSAERTGGSVSTLTIQRTQQEDSAVYLCASSRRTGRGGANVLTFGAGSRLTVL.

Only a few counts were recorded for this clonotype. J is TRBJ2-4 and V is TRBV6-1, with D unresolved. CDR1 and CDR2 (germline): MNHNS, SASEGT. V was shortened by 5 bases and J by 3 bases, with 14 bases between the two germline ends. The CDR3 length is 15 residues. CDR3 bases: TGTGCCAGCAGTAGCCGTGTGAGAGGCAAAAACATTCAGTACTTC. Translating gives CASSSRVRGKNIQYF.